Detailed here is one TCR beta chain. The antigen is unknown. Repertoires were generated with immunoSEQ multiplex PCR, while TCRdb's copy carries only in-frame clones and drops some. The sample consists of 120,000 to 150,000 clones, more than 85% of them appearing once. The data originate from a study of T cell responses to AZD1222 COVID-19 vaccine. Findings and caveats of the study: Of spike-specific TCRs, nearly half reportedly target regions left unmutated in variants. Vaccine-associated CD4 TCRs ranged over spike, dominating at 160-218 and 743-854.

V shed 5 bases and J shed 1 base, with 8 bases lying between them. This CDR3 is built from 13 residues. Germline CDR1 is ENHRY and CDR2 is SYGVKD. The clonotype comes from an adult in good health. Sequences were derived from peripheral blood, sampled on day 0 of AZD1222 vaccination. The rearrangement links TRBV10-3 to TRBJ2-5; unclear D gene. CDR3 region: CAISKGSQETQYF. CDR3 nucleotide sequence: TGTGCCATCAGTAAGGGTAGCCAAGAGACCCAGTACTTC.